Reported below is one TCR beta chain. The CDR3 totals 14 residues. Trimming cost V 3 bases and J 10 bases; bases outside gene matches: 5. Per germline, CDR1 MNHNS and CDR2 SASEGT. This entry belongs to a study of blood T cell repertoires in COVID-19. For the study at large: COVID-19 samples collected from the United States, Italy and Spain covered acute and convalescent phases. PBMCs, B-cell-depleted T cells, or T cells were the source of the cDNA or gDNA that made up the material.

Per the authors' pipeline: Nucleated cell counts were estimated from reference gene primer amplification. Method: immunoSEQ multiplex PCR; TCRdb's copy keeps in-frame clones and lacks some. V, J and clone size reflect that table, while D and trimming were determined from the DNA. The top ten hold more than 9% of the sample, which has under 300,000 clones, 86% seen once. Sequences were obtained from peripheral blood. This TCR derives from an elderly man with acute or convalescent COVID-19. The chain is built from TRBV6-1 and TRBJ2-2, with 10 bases that match TRBD2. CDR3 coding DNA: TGTGCCAGCAGTGAGAGCGGGGGGGCCGAGGAGCTGTTTTTT. It codes for CASSESGGAEELFF.